A selection of T cell receptor beta chains follows, all from one sample in a study of blood T cell repertoires in COVID-19. TCRdb's copy holds only in-frame clones and misses some; the assay was immunoSEQ multiplex PCR. The sample records more than 90,000 clones, about 90% being singletons. Sequenced sample: peripheral blood. The receptors derive from a man in his 70s who had recovered from COVID-19. Each CDR3 is given with its conserved first and last residue.

>TRBJ1-2|TRBV5-8
CASSSNRDRGLRYGYTF
>TRBJ1-5|TRBV19
CASSIPGSGGLQPQHF
>TRBJ2-1|TRBV11-3
CASSLGGTGSYNEQFF
>TRBJ1-4|TRBV11-1
CATADSRNEKLFF
>TRBJ1-2|TRBV5-1
CASSLAGQGSYGYTF
>TRBJ2-2|TRBV18
CASSPQGAVNTGELFF
>TRBJ1-5|TRBV29-1
CSVGTYRQPQHF
>TRBJ1-1|TRBV7-9
CASGLAFF
>TRBJ2-1|TRBV24-1
CATSDFGRGGEQFF
>TRBJ1-1|TRBV7-9
CASSLTGGTEAFF
>TRBJ1-4|TRBV13
CASSYRARALNEKLFF
>TRBJ2-7|TRBV6-5
CASRRRQGVIYEQYF
>TRBJ2-4|TRBV2
CASSDLAGTNIQYF
>TRBJ2-5|TRBV7-3
CASSRTGGIETQYF
>TRBJ2-1|TRBV5-4
CASSFLAAYNEQFF
>TRBJ1-3|TRBV10-3
CAIRGAAGNTIYF
>TRBJ2-1|TRBV10-3
CAISPGQKQVEQFF
>TRBJ2-3|TRBV27
CASSLVAGGISTDTQYF
>TRBJ1-2|TRBV3-1/TRBV3-2
CASSSPGSGYTF
>TRBJ1-2|TRBV28
CASSTTGEYGYTF
>TRBJ2-5|TRBV29-1
CSVGLGLAAQETQYF
>TRBJ1-5|TRBV6-5
CASSYSPGGDQPQHF
>TRBJ1-2|TRBV7-9
CASSLVAGGSDGYTF
>TRBJ2-3|TRBV10-3
CAINGVGLDTQYF
>TRBJ1-2|TRBV5-1
CASSARDRGNYGYTF
>TRBJ2-5|TRBV21-1
CASTTSGSLEETQYF
>TRBJ2-7|TRBV4-3
CASSQERTAGEQYF
>TRBJ2-2|TRBV5-5
CASSLAPVAGELFF
>TRBJ2-1|TRBV5-1
CASSLMTGGSYNEQFF
>TRBJ2-7|TRBV19
CASSIDLRTGYEQYF
>TRBJ2-5|TRBV11-1
CASTRGGAQETQYF
>TRBJ1-2|TRBV5-1
CASSLAETGLGNTF
>TRBJ1-2|TRBV18
CASSEGHDYGYTF
>TRBJ2-2|TRBV19
CASSPDRWAGELFF
>TRBJ1-6|TRBV7-2
CASSLTQGHNSPLHF
>TRBJ2-2|TRBV5-1
CASREGSTGELFF
>TRBJ2-7|TRBV30
CAWSIASGMYEQYF
>TRBJ2-5|TRBV18
CASSPAGYGDQETQYF
>TRBJ2-3|TRBV27
CASSLGPLSGPTDTQYF
>TRBJ1-1|TRBV9
CASSVGQGETEAFF
>TRBJ2-5|TRBV5-1
CASSLTGNPGPQETQYF
>TRBJ1-6|TRBV7-3
CASSVSLISPLHF
>TRBJ2-7|TRBV27
CASSLSPGQGTHEQYF
>TRBJ1-1|TRBV6-1
CASSERGRVTLSEAFF
>TRBJ2-5|TRBV6-1
CASSEQPGSKTQYF
>TRBJ1-2|TRBV18
CASSPLGEVVKLNNYGYTF
>TRBJ1-5|TRBV18
CASSPRSVGGNQPQHF
>TRBJ1-3|TRBV3-1/TRBV3-2
CASSQLWTVGNTIYF
>TRBJ1-2|TRBV9
CASSVGEPSGYTF
>TRBJ2-3|TRBV27
CASRRLAGGPLATQYF
>TRBJ2-2|TRBV4-1
CASRGLAGDTGELFF
>TRBJ1-1|TRBV5-1
CASSPQGVMNTEAFF
>TRBJ2-2|TRBV4-2
CASSQLTSGGTGELFF
>TRBJ1-5|TRBV19
CASSRTYSNQPQHF
>TRBJ2-1|TRBV5-1
CASSAWTSGRSNEQFF
>TRBJ2-2|TRBV4-1
CASSQVSGVRRELFF
>TRBJ2-1|TRBV7-2
CASSLGRQRDYNEQFF
>TRBJ1-5|TRBV6-1
CASSENFPGALSQPQHF
>TRBJ2-3|TRBV7-2
CASSLMGSGTDTQYF